The clone carrying this TCR beta chain was recorded only once. Its antigen is as yet unknown. At one end the junction does not follow the germline gene, possibly because of a read error. This CDR3 comprises 14 residues. CDR1 is SGHTA and CDR2 is FQGNSA in the germline V gene. These data originate in a study of cytomegalovirus exposure and HLA in healthy donors. Study summary: There were around 100 million unique TCR beta sequences, drawn from approximately 180 million T cells, in an earlier analysis. Study-level findings and limits: From TCR beta sequences, most subjects' HLA-A and HLA-B alleles were reportedly predicted accurately. In a later analysis, at a false discovery rate of 0.05, under 20,000 TCR beta sequences matched HLA alleles.

The PCR had 60 Vbeta and 13 Jbeta primers. The authors' processing: Later, roughly 86 million unique TCR beta chains were counted in an analysis, and about 10 million of them were shared. Sequenced by immunoSEQ multiplex PCR; TCRdb stores in-frame clones only, minus some. V and J calls and clone size follow that table, whereas D and trimming were derived from the DNA. Of some 95,000 clones detected, approximately 71% appear once; the ten largest clones hold approximately 15%. The specimen sequenced was PBMCs. The clonotype originates from a young woman in good health and CMV-seropositive. The rearrangement links TRBV7-2 to TRBJ2-7; 9 bases line up with TRBD1. CDR3 nucleotide sequence: TGTGCCAGCACCACGGGCCCCCTTACAGGGGGCGGCCACTTC. Translation: CASTTGPLTGGGHF.